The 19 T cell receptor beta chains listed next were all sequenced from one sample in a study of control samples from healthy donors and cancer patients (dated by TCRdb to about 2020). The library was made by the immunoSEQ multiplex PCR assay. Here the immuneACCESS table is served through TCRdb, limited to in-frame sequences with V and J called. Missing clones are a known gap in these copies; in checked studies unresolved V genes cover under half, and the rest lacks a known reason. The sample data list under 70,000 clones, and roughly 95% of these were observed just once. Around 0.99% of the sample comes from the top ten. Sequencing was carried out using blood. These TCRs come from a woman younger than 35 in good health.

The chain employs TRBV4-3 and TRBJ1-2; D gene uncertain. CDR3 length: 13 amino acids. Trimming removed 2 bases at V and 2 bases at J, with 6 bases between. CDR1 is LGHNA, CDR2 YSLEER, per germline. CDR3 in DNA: TGCGCCAGCAGCCAAACGTTCAACTATGGCTACACCTTC. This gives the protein CASSQTFNYGYTF.

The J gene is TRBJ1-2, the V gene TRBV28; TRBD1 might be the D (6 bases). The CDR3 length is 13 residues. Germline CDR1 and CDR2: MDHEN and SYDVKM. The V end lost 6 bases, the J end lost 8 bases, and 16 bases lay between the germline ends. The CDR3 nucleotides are TGTGCCAGCAGCTTAGTACAGGGCGGGGGCTACACCTTC. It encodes CASSLVQGGGYTF.

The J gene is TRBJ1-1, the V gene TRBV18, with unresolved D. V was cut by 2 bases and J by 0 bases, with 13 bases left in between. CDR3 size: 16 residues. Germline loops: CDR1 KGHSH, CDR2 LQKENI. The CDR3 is CASSPFGRELNTEAFF. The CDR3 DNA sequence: TGTGCCAGCTCACCATTCGGTCGGGAGTTGAACACTGAAGCTTTCTTT. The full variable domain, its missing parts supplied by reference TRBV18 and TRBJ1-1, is NAGVMQNPRHLVRRRGQEARLRCSPMKGHSHVYWYRQLPEEGLKFMVYLQKENIIDESGMPKERFSAEFPKEGPSILRIQQVVRGDSAAYFCASSPFGRELNTEAFFGQGTRLTVV.

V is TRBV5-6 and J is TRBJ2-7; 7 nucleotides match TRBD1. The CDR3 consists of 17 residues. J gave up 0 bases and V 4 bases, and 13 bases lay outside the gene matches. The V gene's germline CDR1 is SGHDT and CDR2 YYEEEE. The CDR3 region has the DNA TGTGCCAGCAGCCCTCCTCCCGGGACAGCCAGCTCCTACGAGCAGTACTTC. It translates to CASSPPPGTASSYEQYF.

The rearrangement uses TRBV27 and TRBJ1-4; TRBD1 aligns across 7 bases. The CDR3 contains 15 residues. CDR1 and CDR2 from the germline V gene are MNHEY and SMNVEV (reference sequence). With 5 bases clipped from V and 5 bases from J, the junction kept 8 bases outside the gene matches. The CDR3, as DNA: TGTGCCAGCAGTCAGAGACAGGGATACAATGAAAAACTGTTTTTT. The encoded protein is CASSQRQGYNEKLFF. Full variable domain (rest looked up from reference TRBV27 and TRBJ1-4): EAQVTQNPRYLITVTGKKLTVTCSQNMNHEYMSWYRQDPGLGLRQIYYSMNVEVTDKGDVPEGYKVSRKEKRNFPLILESPSPNQTSLYFCASSQRQGYNEKLFFGSGTQLSVL.

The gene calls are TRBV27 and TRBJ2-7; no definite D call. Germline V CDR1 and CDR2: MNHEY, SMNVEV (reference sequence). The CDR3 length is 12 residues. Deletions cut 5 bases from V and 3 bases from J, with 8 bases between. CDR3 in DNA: TGTGCCAGCAGTCCGGGCTTCTACGAGCAGTACTTC. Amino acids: CASSPGFYEQYF.

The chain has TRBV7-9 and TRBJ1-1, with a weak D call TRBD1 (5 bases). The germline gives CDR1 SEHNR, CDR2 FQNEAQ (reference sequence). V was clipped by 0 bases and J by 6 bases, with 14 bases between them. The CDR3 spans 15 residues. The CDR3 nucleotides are TGTGCCAGCAGCTTAGCGGGACCACGGACCGCTGAAGCTTTCTTT. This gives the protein CASSLAGPRTAEAFF.

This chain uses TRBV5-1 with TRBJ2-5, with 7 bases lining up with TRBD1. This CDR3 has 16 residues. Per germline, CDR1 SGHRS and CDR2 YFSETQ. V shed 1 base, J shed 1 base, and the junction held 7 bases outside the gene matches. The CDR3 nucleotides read TGCGCCAGCAGCTTGTTAGTCGGGACAGCCCAAGAGACCCAGTACTTC. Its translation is CASSLLVGTAQETQYF.

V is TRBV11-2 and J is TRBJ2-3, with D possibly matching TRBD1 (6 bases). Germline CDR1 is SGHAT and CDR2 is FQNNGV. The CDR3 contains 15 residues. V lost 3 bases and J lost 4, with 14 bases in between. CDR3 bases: TGTGCCAGCAGCTTCTTTGGGGGCCGGGCAGATACGCAGTATTTT. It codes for CASSFFGGRADTQYF.

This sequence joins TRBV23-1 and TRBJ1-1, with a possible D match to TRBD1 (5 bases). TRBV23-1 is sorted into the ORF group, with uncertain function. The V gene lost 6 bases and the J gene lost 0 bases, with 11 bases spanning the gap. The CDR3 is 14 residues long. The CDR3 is CASSWGFMNTEAFF. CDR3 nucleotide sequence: TGCGCCAGCAGCTGGGGGTTCATGAACACTGAAGCTTTCTTT.

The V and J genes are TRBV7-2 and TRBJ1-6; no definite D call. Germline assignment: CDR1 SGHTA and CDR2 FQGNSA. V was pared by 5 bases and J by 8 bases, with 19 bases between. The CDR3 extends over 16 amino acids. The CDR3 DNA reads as TGTGCCAGCAGCAGAGCGTGGCCCAAAGTTGATTCACCCCTCCACTTT. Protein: CASSRAWPKVDSPLHF.

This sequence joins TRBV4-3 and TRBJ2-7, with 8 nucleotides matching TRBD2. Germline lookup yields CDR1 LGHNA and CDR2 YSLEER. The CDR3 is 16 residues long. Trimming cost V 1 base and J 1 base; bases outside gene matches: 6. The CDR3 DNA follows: TGCGCCAGCAGCCAAGGGGTTACTAGCGGTTCCTACGAGCAGTACTTC. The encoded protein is CASSQGVTSGSYEQYF.

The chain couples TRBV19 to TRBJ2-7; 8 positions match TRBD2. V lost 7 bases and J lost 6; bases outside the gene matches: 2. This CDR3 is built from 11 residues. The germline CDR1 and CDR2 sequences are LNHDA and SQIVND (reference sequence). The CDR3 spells CASKAGGEQYF. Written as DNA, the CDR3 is TGTGCCAGTAAGGCGGGGGGCGAGCAGTACTTC.

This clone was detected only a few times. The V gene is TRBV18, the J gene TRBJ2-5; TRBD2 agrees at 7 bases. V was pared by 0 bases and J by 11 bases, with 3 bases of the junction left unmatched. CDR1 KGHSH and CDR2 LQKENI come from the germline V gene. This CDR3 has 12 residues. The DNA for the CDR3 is TGTGCCAGCTCACCACCGAAAGCGGGGCAGTACTTC. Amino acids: CASSPPKAGQYF.

The CDR3 region is CASSLREYNEQFF. CDR3 nucleotide sequence: TGTGCCAGCAGTCTCAGGGAGTACAATGAGCAGTTCTTC. The chain is built from TRBV6-2 or TRBV6-3 and TRBJ2-1; perhaps D is TRBD1 or TRBD2 (5 bases each). Trimming took 5 bases from V and 4 from J, leaving 9 bases between them. The CDR3 runs to 13 residues. Germline CDR1 reads MNHEY; CDR2 reads SVGEGT.

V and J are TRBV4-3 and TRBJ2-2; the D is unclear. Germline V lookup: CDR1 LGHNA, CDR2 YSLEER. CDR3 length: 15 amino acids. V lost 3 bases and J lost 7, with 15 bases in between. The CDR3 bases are TGCGCCAGCAGCCAGAGCATAGTAGGGCACGGGGAGCTGTTTTTT. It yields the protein CASSQSIVGHGELFF.

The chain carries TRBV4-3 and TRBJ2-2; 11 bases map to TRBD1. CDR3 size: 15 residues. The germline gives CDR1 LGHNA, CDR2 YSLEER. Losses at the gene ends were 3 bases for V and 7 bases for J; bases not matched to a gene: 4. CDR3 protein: CASSHSGTGGGELFF. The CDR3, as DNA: TGCGCCAGCAGCCACTCCGGGACAGGGGGCGGGGAGCTGTTTTTT.

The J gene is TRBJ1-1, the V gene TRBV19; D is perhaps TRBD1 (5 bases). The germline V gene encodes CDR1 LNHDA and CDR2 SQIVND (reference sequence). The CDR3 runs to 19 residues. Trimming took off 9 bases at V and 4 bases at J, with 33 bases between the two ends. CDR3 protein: CASVRSRTDPRVSSTEAFF. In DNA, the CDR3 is TGTGCCAGCGTACGTTCCAGAACCGACCCCAGGGTGTCAAGCACTGAAGCTTTCTTT.

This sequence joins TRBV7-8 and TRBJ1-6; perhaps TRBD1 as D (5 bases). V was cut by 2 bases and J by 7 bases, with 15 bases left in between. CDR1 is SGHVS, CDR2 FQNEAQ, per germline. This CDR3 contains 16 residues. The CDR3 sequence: CASSLRRVAGNSPLHF. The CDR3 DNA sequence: TGTGCCAGCAGCTTACGTAGGGTTGCAGGGAATTCACCCCTCCACTTT.